The rows below give T cell receptor beta chains drawn from one sample of a study of post-analysis software for immune sequencing data. TCRdb analysed the PCR reads with MiXCR anew, one entry per CDR3 protein. The top ten hold around 10% of the sample, which has about 460,000 distinct CDR3 sequences, under 55% seen once. The specimen was blood. These receptors all come from a girl under 18 with multiple sclerosis. The CDR3 runs from the conserved cysteine through the conserved F or W. A D gene is named only where the DNA matches it firmly. Some rows mark clone size as missing; the rest say once, few, many or name a class of expanded clone.

DNA	CDR3	V	D	J	size
TGCAGTGCTAGGGCTAGCGGGAAAACAGATACGCAGTATTTT	CSARASGKTDTQYF	TRBV20-1	TRBD2	TRBJ2-3	-
TGTGCCAGCAGTTACCCGGGAGGGAATGGGGATACGCAGTATTTT	CASSYPGGNGDTQYF	TRBV27	TRBD2	TRBJ2-3	-
TGCGCCAGCAGCCAAAGTTTGACAGACCGATACTATGGCTACACCTTC	CASSQSLTDRYYGYTF	TRBV4-1	-	TRBJ1-2	-
TGCGCCAGCAGCCAGAGGCAGACAGGGGGCGAGAGCTCTGGGGCCAACGTCCTGACTTTC	CASSQRQTGGESSGANVLTF	TRBV4-1	TRBD1	TRBJ2-6	few
TGTGCCCGCACCTCTCGGCGGGACAGAATGACCTACGAGCAGTACTTC	CARTSRRDRMTYEQYF	TRBV28	-	TRBJ2-7	-
TGTGCCACCAGTAGAATTGAAGCTTTCTTT	CATSRIEAFF	TRBV24-1	-	TRBJ1-1	-
TGCGCCAGCAGCCAAGGACCGCGGGCAGCCAAAAACATTCAGTACTTC	CASSQGPRAAKNIQYF	TRBV4-1	-	TRBJ2-4	-
TGTGCCAGCAGCCGAATAGCGGGGGGTTTCGATGAGCAGTTCTTC	CASSRIAGGFDEQFF	TRBV11-2	TRBD2	TRBJ2-1	-
TGCAGCGTTCCCCACGGCTACGAGCAGTACTTC	CSVPHGYEQYF	TRBV29-1	-	TRBJ2-7	few
TGCGCCAGCGGGTGGCGCGGAGATTCCACAGATACGCAGTATTTT	CASGWRGDSTDTQYF	TRBV5-1	-	TRBJ2-3	-
TGCAGCGCCGTGGGGGGGCCAGGGGCCAACGTCCTGACTTTC	CSAVGGPGANVLTF	TRBV29-1	-	TRBJ2-6	few
TGTGCCAGCAGCCTTTTTGAATCCTACGAGCAGTACTTC	CASSLFESYEQYF	TRBV7-2	-	TRBJ2-7	-
TGTGCCAGCAGTGCGAGGCGGGAGGGCCCCGCAGATACGCAGTATTTT	CASSARREGPADTQYF	TRBV27	TRBD2	TRBJ2-3	few
TGTGCCAGCAGCTTATGGGCGGGAGGGCAAGAGACCCAGTACTTC	CASSLWAGGQETQYF	TRBV7-2	TRBD2	TRBJ2-5	few
TGTGCCAGCAGTTGGTCCCTAGCGGGAGGGGGCGAGCAGTTCTTC	CASSWSLAGGGEQFF	TRBV6-5	TRBD2	TRBJ2-1	few
TGTGCCAGCAGTTTTGTGACAGGGATAATGGATGAGCAGTTCTTC	CASSFVTGIMDEQFF	TRBV12-3/TRBV12-4	TRBD1	TRBJ2-1	once
TGTGCCACCAGTGGGGGACACCGCCAAGAGACCCAGTACTTC	CATSGGHRQETQYF	TRBV24-1	-	TRBJ2-5	-
TGCAGTGCCAAACCGGGACTAGCTACCTACGAGCAGTACTTC	CSAKPGLATYEQYF	TRBV20-1	TRBD2	TRBJ2-7	-
TGTGCCAGCAGCGTTAATTCACCCCTCCACTTT	CASSVNSPLHF	TRBV2	-	TRBJ1-6	-
TGCGCCAGTCGGGACAGGGAGTACAATGAGCAGTTCTTC	CASRDREYNEQFF	TRBV5-1	TRBD1	TRBJ2-1	once
TGTGCCAGCAGTTTATGGGTACTAGCGGGAGGGCTACCCTACGAGCAGTACTTC	CASSLWVLAGGLPYEQYF	TRBV28	TRBD2	TRBJ2-7	few
TGTGCCAGCAGTCTCCCCCTGGAAGCGGGAGGGGTCTCCTACGAGCAGTACTTC	CASSLPLEAGGVSYEQYF	TRBV28	TRBD2	TRBJ2-7	-
TGCAGCGTTCTCTGGACAGGGGCAGATACGCAGTATTTT	CSVLWTGADTQYF	TRBV29-1	TRBD1	TRBJ2-3	-
TGTGCCAGCAGCCCGGGACAGCTCTACAATGAGCAGTTCTTC	CASSPGQLYNEQFF	TRBV28	TRBD1	TRBJ2-1	few
TGTGCTAGTGCCTTAATGAATTACAATGAGCAGTTCTTC	CASALMNYNEQFF	TRBV12-5	-	TRBJ2-1	-
TGCAGCGTGCACGCGGGACAGGGTTCCTACGAGCAGTACTTC	CSVHAGQGSYEQYF	TRBV29-1	TRBD1	TRBJ2-7	-
TGCAGTGCTAAACCCATGGGGCAGTTCCGTAATCAGCCCCAGCATTTT	CSAKPMGQFRNQPQHF	TRBV20-1	-	TRBJ1-5	many
TGCGCCAGCAGCTTGGCAACCCGAGATGAGCAGTTCTTC	CASSLATRDEQFF	TRBV5-1	-	TRBJ2-1	-
TGTGCCAGCAGTTTTATTGGGGCCAACGTCCTGACTTTC	CASSFIGANVLTF	TRBV12-3/TRBV12-4	-	TRBJ2-6	few
TGTGCCACCCAAGGAGGCTCAGATACGCAGTATTTT	CATQGGSDTQYF	TRBV28	-	TRBJ2-3	-
TGTGCCAGCAGCCCAACTTTGGCTACGGGGGCCAACGTCCGGACTTTC	CASSPTLATGANVRTF	TRBV3-1	-	TRBJ2-6	-
TGTGCCAGCAGCTCTCAAGCTCGGACTAGCGGGAGTGGCTACGAGCAGTACTTC	CASSSQARTSGSGYEQYF	TRBV7-2	TRBD2	TRBJ2-7	-
TGCGCCAGCAGCTTGGTGCAGGGAGGAGACGAGCAGTACTTC	CASSLVQGGDEQYF	TRBV5-1	-	TRBJ2-7	few
TGCGCCAGCAGCCAAGAACAGGGACCCTATGGCTACACCTTC	CASSQEQGPYGYTF	TRBV4-3	-	TRBJ1-2	few
TGCAGTGCTAGAGATATAGGACTAGCGGGAGTGAATGAGCAGTTCTTC	CSARDIGLAGVNEQFF	TRBV20-1	TRBD2	TRBJ2-1	-
TGCAGTGCTCCTGATACGTATTACGAGCAGTACTTC	CSAPDTYYEQYF	TRBV20-1	-	TRBJ2-7	-
TGTGCCAGCAGTTACCCGGGACTAGTGGAAGAGACCCAGTACTTC	CASSYPGLVEETQYF	TRBV6-2/TRBV6-3	TRBD2	TRBJ2-5	-
TGTGCCAGTAGTATAGAAGCGGGAGGCTACAATGAGCAGTTCTTC	CASSIEAGGYNEQFF	TRBV19	TRBD2	TRBJ2-1	-
TGTGCCAGCAGCGTGGGAAGGCCTGGAAACACCATATATTTT	CASSVGRPGNTIYF	TRBV9	-	TRBJ1-3	-
TGCAGCGTTCAGGGGGGCACTGCAGAGACCCAGTACTTC	CSVQGGTAETQYF	TRBV29-1	-	TRBJ2-5	-
TGTGCCAGCAGCTTAAAACTAGCGAGAAGCTCCTACAATGAGCAGTTCTTC	CASSLKLARSSYNEQFF	TRBV7-3	TRBD2	TRBJ2-1	-
TGTGCCAGCAGTGCCGGACTGATGGGGGGTAAGTTCTTC	CASSAGLMGGKFF	TRBV12-3/TRBV12-4	-	TRBJ2-1	-
TGCGCCAGCAGCCAAGTGGAAGGGCCCAACTACGAGCAGTACTTC	CASSQVEGPNYEQYF	TRBV4-1	-	TRBJ2-7	-
TGTGCCATCAGTGAGCCGATGGGAAAACTCCAAGAGACCCAGTACTTC	CAISEPMGKLQETQYF	TRBV10-3	-	TRBJ2-5	many
TGTGCCAGCAGTCCGGCCCAATCCTCTTACAATGAGCAGTTCTTC	CASSPAQSSYNEQFF	TRBV28	-	TRBJ2-1	-
TGTGCCAGCAGCCAAGTCGGCGGGAGGGCCTCCTACAATGAGCAGTTCTTC	CASSQVGGRASYNEQFF	TRBV3-1	TRBD2	TRBJ2-1	few
TGCAGCGTGGCTGGACAGGGGACTGAAGCTTTCTTT	CSVAGQGTEAFF	TRBV29-1	TRBD1	TRBJ1-1	few
TGTGCCAGCAGCTTAGGGGCAGGGGGGAACACTGAAGCTTTCTTT	CASSLGAGGNTEAFF	TRBV5-1	TRBD1	TRBJ1-1	few
TGCGCCAGCGGGGACGGGGGCAATCAGCCCCAGCATTTT	CASGDGGNQPQHF	TRBV10-2	-	TRBJ1-5	-
TGCGCCAGCAGCCGGGACACCTCCTACGAGCAGTACTTC	CASSRDTSYEQYF	TRBV5-1	-	TRBJ2-7	many
TGCGCCAGCAGCTTAAAGCGGGAGACCCCCGAGCAGTACTTC	CASSLKRETPEQYF	TRBV5-1	TRBD2	TRBJ2-7	few
TGTACCAGCAGGTCCTCCAGGGCCCTGAGTCTCTATGGCTACACCTTC	CTSRSSRALSLYGYTF	TRBV2	-	TRBJ1-2	once
TGTGCCAGCAGCGTACCCGACGGAAGCTCCTACAATGAGCAGTACTTC	CASSVPDGSSYNEQYF	TRBV9	-	TRBJ2-7	once
TGTGCCAGCGGTCCCCAGTCGAATCAGCCCCAGCATTTT	CASGPQSNQPQHF	TRBV12-3/TRBV12-4	-	TRBJ1-5	-
TGTGCCAGCAGCTTAGATATGTTAATCACCTACAATGAGCAGTTCTTC	CASSLDMLITYNEQFF	TRBV7-2	-	TRBJ2-1	few